A selection of T cell receptor beta chains follows, all from one sample in a study of PD-L1 blockade in urothelial cancer. Profiling relied on immunoSEQ multiplex PCR, and the TCRdb table lists in-frame clones only, not all of them. The table lists about 53,000 clones, around 88% of them singletons. The sample consisted of PBMCs, taken around atezolizumab (anti-PD-L1) treatment. Every receptor here comes from an older woman with urothelial cancer. Each CDR3 is given with its conserved first and last residue. Each record gives: J gene, V gene, clone size, D gene, CDR3 protein, CDR3 DNA. D genes are given only for firm matches. Expanded clones are given a class, and other clones once, few, many or no size at all.

J: TRBJ1-4; V: TRBV7-9; size: -; D: TRBD1; CDR3: CASSPGQRVLGTNEKLFF; DNA: TGTGCCAGCAGTCCGGGACAGAGGGTTCTGGGAACTAATGAAAAACTGTTTTTT
J: TRBJ2-3; V: TRBV6-5; size: -; D: TRBD2; CDR3: CASSYSTSGSTDTQYF; DNA: TGTGCCAGCAGTTACTCGACTAGCGGGAGCACAGATACGCAGTATTTT
J: TRBJ1-2; V: TRBV4-3; size: -; D: -; CDR3: CASSQELQGNYGYTF; DNA: TGCGCCAGCAGCCAAGAGTTACAGGGTAACTATGGCTACACCTTC
J: TRBJ2-5; V: TRBV19; size: -; D: -; CDR3: CASSMDAGFEETQYF; DNA: TGTGCCAGTAGTATGGACGCGGGGTTCGAAGAGACCCAGTACTTC
J: TRBJ2-7; V: TRBV19; size: -; D: TRBD2; CDR3: CASSITREGIYEQYF; DNA: TGTGCCAGTAGTATTACCCGGGAGGGGATCTACGAGCAGTACTTC
J: TRBJ1-1; V: TRBV25-1; size: -; D: TRBD1; CDR3: CASRVDRGDTEAFF; DNA: TGTGCCAGCAGAGTTGACAGGGGTGACACTGAAGCTTTCTTT
J: TRBJ2-2; V: TRBV6-5; size: -; D: -; CDR3: CASSYSSLYGELFF; DNA: TGTGCCAGCAGTTACTCTTCACTTTACGGGGAGCTGTTTTTT
J: TRBJ2-1; V: TRBV5-1; size: -; D: TRBD2; CDR3: CASSPIAGGAFEQFF; DNA: TGCGCCAGCAGCCCGATAGCGGGAGGGGCTTTTGAGCAGTTCTTC
J: TRBJ2-2; V: TRBV5-1; size: few; D: -; CDR3: CASSSRTHNTGELFF; DNA: TGCGCCAGCAGCTCGCGGACTCATAACACCGGGGAGCTGTTTTTT
J: TRBJ2-7; V: TRBV28; size: -; D: TRBD2; CDR3: CASSQAGDAYEQYF; DNA: TGTGCCAGCAGCCAAGCGGGAGACGCCTACGAGCAGTACTTC
J: TRBJ1-5; V: TRBV9; size: -; D: -; CDR3: CASSVGGGENQPQHF; DNA: TGTGCCAGCAGCGTAGGAGGGGGGGAAAATCAGCCCCAGCATTTT
J: TRBJ2-7; V: TRBV29-1; size: -; D: TRBD2; CDR3: CSATSGTHEQYF; DNA: TGCAGCGCGACTAGCGGGACCCACGAGCAGTACTTC
J: TRBJ1-1; V: TRBV25-1; size: -; D: TRBD1; CDR3: CASSDGRGNNEAFF; DNA: TGTGCCAGCAGTGACGGCAGGGGGAACAATGAAGCTTTCTTT
J: TRBJ2-1; V: TRBV18; size: -; D: -; CDR3: CASSPGPAVAGEQFF; DNA: TGTGCCAGCTCACCAGGACCTGCCGTGGCGGGTGAGCAGTTCTTC
J: TRBJ2-3; V: TRBV5-4; size: -; D: TRBD1; CDR3: CASSFGPTGVLTDTQYF; DNA: TGTGCCAGCAGCTTTGGACCGACAGGGGTCCTCACAGATACGCAGTATTTT
J: TRBJ2-3; V: TRBV27; size: -; D: TRBD2; CDR3: CASIPIAGGSDTQYF; DNA: TGTGCCAGCATCCCAATTGCGGGAGGGTCCGATACGCAGTATTTT
J: TRBJ1-4; V: TRBV7-2; size: -; D: TRBD1; CDR3: CASSPDRVREKLFF; DNA: TGTGCCAGCAGCCCGGACAGGGTTCGAGAAAAACTGTTTTTT
J: TRBJ1-5; V: TRBV11-1; size: -; D: -; CDR3: CASSLNGGNQPQHF; DNA: TGTGCCAGCAGTCTGAACGGGGGCAATCAGCCCCAGCATTTT
J: TRBJ2-7; V: TRBV19; size: -; D: -; CDR3: CASSGSTLGYEQYF; DNA: TGTGCCAGTTCCGGCAGTACTCTCGGGTACGAGCAGTACTTC
J: TRBJ2-7; V: TRBV4-2; size: -; D: TRBD1; CDR3: CASSQEGMLGTGPNRYEQYF; DNA: TGTGCCAGCAGCCAAGAGGGTATGCTTGGGACAGGGCCTAACCGCTACGAGCAGTACTTC
J: TRBJ2-3; V: TRBV9; size: -; D: -; CDR3: CASSPTPRTDTQYF; DNA: TGTGCCAGCAGCCCTACCCCCCGCACAGATACGCAGTATTTT
J: TRBJ2-5; V: TRBV6-5; size: -; D: -; CDR3: CASSYQPGETQYF; DNA: TGTGCCAGCAGTTACCAACCTGGCGAGACCCAGTACTTC
J: TRBJ2-2; V: TRBV5-6; size: -; D: -; CDR3: CASSLWQTGFKNTGELFF; DNA: TGTGCCAGCAGCTTGTGGCAAACAGGGTTTAAGAACACCGGGGAGCTGTTTTTT
J: TRBJ1-2; V: TRBV5-5; size: -; D: TRBD1; CDR3: CASRAGQEMPANYGYTF; DNA: TGTGCCAGCAGGGCCGGACAGGAAATGCCAGCTAACTATGGCTACACCTTC
J: TRBJ1-1; V: TRBV5-6; size: once; D: -; CDR3: CASSYYAVNTEAFF; DNA: TGTGCCAGCAGCTACTACGCGGTGAACACTGAAGCTTTCTTT
J: TRBJ1-5; V: TRBV6-5; size: -; D: -; CDR3: CASSTGRQPQHF; DNA: TGTGCCAGCAGTACGGGTAGGCAGCCCCAGCATTTT
J: TRBJ2-1; V: TRBV5-1; size: -; D: -; CDR3: CASSRTEYNEQFF; DNA: TGCGCCAGCAGTCGGACAGAGTACAATGAGCAGTTCTTC